Reported below is one T cell receptor beta chain. What it recognizes is unknown. The data belong to a study of neoadjuvant nivolumab and ipilimumab in lung cancer. Background on the study: Patients got nivolumab 3 mg/kg on days 1, 15 and 29; combination added ipilimumab 1 mg/kg day 1.

Sequencing was performed with immunoSEQ multiplex PCR; in TCRdb, only in-frame clones are kept and a portion is missing. The sample contains about 26,000 clones, more than 75% of which appear only once. V was cut by 2 bases and J by 5 bases, with 5 bases left in between. The CDR3 contains 12 residues. Per the germline V gene, CDR1 is SGHAT and CDR2 is FQNNGV. Findings of the study overall: Only two of four nivolumab-treated tumors gained richness and clonality by surgery. TCR receptors were sequenced in few samples. Compared with tumor-adjacent uninvolved lung, resected tumors showed greater richness and clonality.

The chain is built from TRBV11-2 and TRBJ2-3; D gene ambiguous. The receptor was derived from an adult with non-small cell lung cancer. Sequenced material: tumor tissue, taken after neoadjuvant nivolumab, alone or with ipilimumab, at or shortly before surgery. This chain's CDR3 is CASSLSRDTQYF. CDR3 nucleotide sequence: TGTGCCAGCAGCTTATCGAGAGATACGCAGTATTTT.